These 4 T cell receptor beta chains were sequenced from one sample in a study of OX40 agonist ivuxolimab in advanced cancers. TCRdb's copy holds only in-frame clones and misses some; the assay was immunoSEQ multiplex PCR. Of fewer than 13,000 clones listed, approximately 85% are singletons. The sequencing used CD4+ or CD8+ T cells sorted from blood, collected in a trial of the OX40 agonist ivuxolimab. The receptors were gathered from an adult with an advanced solid tumor such as melanoma, head and neck, liver or kidney cancer.

The V and J genes are TRBV6-5 and TRBJ2-1, with TRBD2 identical over 8 bases. CDR1 and CDR2 (germline): MNHEY, SVGAGI. The length of the CDR3 is 15 residues. J gave up 7 bases and V 5 bases, and 10 bases lay outside the gene matches. The CDR3: CASSPGTSVRNEQFF. DNA for the CDR3: TGTGCCAGCAGTCCTGGGACTAGTGTGAGAAATGAGCAGTTCTTC.

This chain uses TRBV27 with TRBJ2-3, with 13 positions matching TRBD2. Trimming at V came to 6 bases and at J to 0 bases, leaving 6 bases not matched to a gene. Germline V CDR1 and CDR2: MNHEY, SMNVEV (reference sequence). The CDR3 has 17 amino acids. The CDR3 DNA follows: TGTGCCAGCAGCGACCTACTAGCGGGGGGGAGCACAGATACGCAGTATTTT. This codes for CASSDLLAGGSTDTQYF.

The chain uses TRBV27 and TRBJ2-5, with unresolved D. The DNA end is a closer match to TRBJ2-7, so the J assignment may be wrong. This CDR3 is 13 amino acids long. Germline CDR1 is MNHEY and CDR2 is SMNVEV (reference sequence). CDR3 residues: CASSLSRTHEQYF. The CDR3, as DNA: TGTGCCAGCAGTTTATCTCGCACTCACGAGCAGTACTTC.

This clone rates as medium-sized. The V gene is TRBV7-9, the J gene TRBJ1-6, with 8 bases lining up with TRBD1. This CDR3 is 16 amino acids long. Germline-derived CDR1 and CDR2 are SEHNR and FQNEAQ (reference sequence). The junction had 6 bases not matched to a gene; V was cut back by 1 base and J by 7 bases. The CDR3 DNA reads TGTGCCAGCAGCTTAGAAAGCGGGACAGGCAATTCACCCCTCCACTTT. Translated, it gives CASSLESGTGNSPLHF.